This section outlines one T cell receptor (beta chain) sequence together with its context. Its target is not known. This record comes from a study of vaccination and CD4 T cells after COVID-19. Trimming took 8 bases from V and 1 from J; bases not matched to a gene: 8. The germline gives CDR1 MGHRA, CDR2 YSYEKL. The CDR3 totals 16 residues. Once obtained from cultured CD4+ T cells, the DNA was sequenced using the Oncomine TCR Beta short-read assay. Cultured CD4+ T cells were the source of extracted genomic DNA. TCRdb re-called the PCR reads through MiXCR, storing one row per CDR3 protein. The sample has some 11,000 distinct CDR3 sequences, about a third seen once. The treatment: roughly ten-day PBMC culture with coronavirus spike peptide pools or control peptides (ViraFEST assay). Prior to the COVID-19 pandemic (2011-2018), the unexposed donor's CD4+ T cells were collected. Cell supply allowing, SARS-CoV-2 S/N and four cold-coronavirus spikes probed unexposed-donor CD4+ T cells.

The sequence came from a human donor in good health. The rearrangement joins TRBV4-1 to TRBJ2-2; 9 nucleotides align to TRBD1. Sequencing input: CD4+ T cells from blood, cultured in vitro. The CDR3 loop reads CASSRWGQGNTGELFF. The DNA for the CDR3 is TGCGCCAGCTCCCGATGGGGACAGGGGAACACCGGGGAGCTGTTTTTT.